One sample yielded the 27 T cell receptor beta chains listed below, sequenced in a study of T cell repertoires in cytomegalovirus infection. These receptors have no identified antigens. TCRdb called the reads again in MiXCR, with one record for every CDR3 protein. The sample lists 650,000 to 850,000 distinct CDR3 sequences; around 29% were seen once. Sequences were derived from cultured CD8+ T cells from PBMCs, sampled from culture after CMV antigen stimulation. All receptors derive from a human donor in good health (CMV status not recorded). Some clones in this sample may be carry-over from other donors' samples.

The chain joins TRBV7-8 to TRBJ2-7, with TRBD2 matching over 8 bases. V lost 5 bases and J lost 2; bases outside the gene matches: 5. Germline CDR1 SGHVS, CDR2 FQNEAQ. This CDR3 spans 14 amino acids. CDR3 in amino acids: CASSPSGSAYEQYV. CDR3 sequence (DNA): TGTGCCAGCAGCCCTAGCGGGTCCGCCTACGAGCAGTACGTC.

A few counts support this clonotype. The CDR3 reads CASSSRFWTQPNNEQFF. As DNA, the CDR3 is TGTGCCAGCAGCAGTCGCTTTTGGACCCAACCAAACAATGAGCAGTTCTTC. V usage is TRBV7-8 and J usage is TRBJ2-1; no definite D call. The CDR3 contains 17 residues. V was pared by 5 bases and J by 5 bases, with 22 bases between. CDR1 is SGHVS and CDR2 is FQNEAQ in the germline V gene. The whole variable domain, filled in from reference TRBV7-8 and TRBJ2-1, reads GAGVSQSPRYKVAKRGQDVALRCDPISGHVSLFWYQQALGQGPEFLTYFQNEAQLDKSGLPSDRFFAERPEGSVSTLKIQRTQQEDSAVYLCASSSRFWTQPNNEQFFGPGTRLTVL.

J is TRBJ2-1 and V is TRBV5-4; D unresolved. CDR1 and CDR2 from the germline V gene are SGHNT and YYREEE (reference sequence). Between the trimmed V and J ends, which lost 4 bases and 9 bases, there was a span of 20 bases. This CDR3 contains 15 residues. CDR3 amino acids: CASSPEASPWGEQFF. The CDR3 nucleotides read TGTGCCAGCAGCCCAGAGGCCAGCCCCTGGGGTGAGCAGTTCTTC.

The rearrangement joins TRBV14 to TRBJ2-2, with D uncertain. This CDR3 has 16 residues. V dropped 0 bases and J dropped 8 bases, with 16 bases sitting between them. Germline-derived CDR1 and CDR2 are SGHDN and FVKESK. The CDR3: CASSQDLWGFAGELFF. As DNA, the CDR3 is TGTGCCAGCAGCCAAGATCTATGGGGATTTGCTGGGGAGCTGTTTTTT.

The V and J genes are TRBV5-6 and TRBJ2-3; 7 nucleotides line up with TRBD1. Trimming cost V 4 bases and J 4 bases; bases outside gene matches: 6. Germline loops: CDR1 SGHDT, CDR2 YYEEEE. The CDR3 contains 14 residues. CDR3 protein: CASSPPQGADTQYF. DNA for the CDR3: TGTGCCAGCAGCCCCCCCCAGGGGGCAGATACGCAGTATTTT.

The sample holds a few counts of this clonotype. The gene calls are TRBV7-2 and TRBJ2-5; D perhaps matches TRBD2 (7 bases). Germline CDR1 reads SGHTA; CDR2 reads FQGNSA. The V gene lost 5 bases and the J gene lost 5 bases, with 21 bases spanning the gap. CDR3 length: 16 amino acids. CDR3 loop: CASSPWREGGGETQYF. In nucleotides, the CDR3 is TGTGCCAGCAGCCCTTGGAGGGAGGGGGGAGGGGAGACCCAGTACTTC.

This clonotype was seen a few times. The gene calls are TRBV19 and TRBJ1-2; no reliable D call. Germline-derived CDR1 and CDR2 are LNHDA and SQIVND (reference sequence). V shed 7 bases and J shed 2 bases, with 2 bases lying between them. This CDR3 comprises 10 residues. The CDR3, as DNA: TGTGCCAGTAAGAACTATGGCTACACCTTC. It encodes CASKNYGYTF. Looking up the rest from reference TRBV19 and TRBJ1-2 gives the full variable domain: DGGITQSPKYLFRKEGQNVTLSCEQNLNHDAMYWYRQDPGQGLRLIYYSQIVNDFQKGDIAEGYSVSREKKESFPLTVTSAQKNPTAFYLCASKNYGYTFGSGTRLTVV.

The V and J genes are TRBV6-2 or TRBV6-3 and TRBJ1-5; a weak D match, TRBD1 (6 bases). There are 14 residues in the CDR3. Germline CDR1 MNHEY, CDR2 SVGEGT. Trimming cost V 1 base and J 4 bases, with 8 bases left between them. CDR3 region: CASSYFDRNQPQHF. CDR3 coding DNA: TGTGCCAGCAGTTACTTCGACAGGAATCAGCCCCAGCATTTT.

The V call is TRBV19, the J call TRBJ2-7; 7 bases agree with TRBD1. V gave up 5 bases and J gave up 7 bases; unmatched junction bases: 8. The CDR3 is made up of 13 amino acids. The germline V gene has CDR1 LNHDA and CDR2 SQIVND (reference sequence). CDR3 sequence (DNA): TGTGCCAGTAGTCGGACAGGCCCAGGGGAGCAGTACTTC. Residues: CASSRTGPGEQYF.

The chain joins TRBV6-6 to TRBJ2-7; 13 nucleotides agree with TRBD2. The CDR3 spans 16 residues. V was clipped by 2 bases and J by 7 bases; unmatched bases: 8. CDR1 is MNHNY, CDR2 SVGAGI, per germline (reference sequence). CDR3 nucleotides: TGTGCCAGCAGTTACCCCACTAGCGGGGGGGCCTTGGAGCAGTACTTC. Translated, it gives CASSYPTSGGALEQYF.

The chain links TRBV28 to TRBJ1-6, with D unclear. The V end was cut by 2 bases, the J end by 10 bases, with 9 bases between. In germline, CDR1 is MDHEN, CDR2 SYDVKM. CDR3 length: 13 amino acids. The DNA for the CDR3 is TGTGCCAGCAGTTTAAGGATGGGATCACCCCTCCACTTT. It encodes CASSLRMGSPLHF.

The chain recombines TRBV27 with TRBJ2-1; TRBD2 matches 11 bases. The V and J ends lost 7 bases and 1 base, in that order; junction bases with no gene match: 9. The CDR3 length is 17 residues. From germline, CDR1 is MNHEY and CDR2 SMNVEV (reference sequence). This CDR3 is CASTYSLAGASYNEQFF. CDR3 DNA: TGTGCCAGCACCTACTCACTAGCGGGGGCTTCCTACAATGAGCAGTTCTTC.

This clonotype occurred a few times. The genes are TRBV20-1 and TRBJ1-2; D not certain. This CDR3 contains 12 residues. From germline, CDR1 is DFQATT and CDR2 SNEGSKA (reference sequence). The ends were cut back, 6 bases at V and 0 bases at J, with 8 bases in the middle. The CDR3 region has the DNA TGCAGTGCGGCCGGATCTAACTATGGCTACACCTTC. It specifies CSAAGSNYGYTF.

The V call is TRBV10-2, the J call TRBJ1-1, with 9 bases that match TRBD1. Per germline, CDR1 WSHSY and CDR2 SAAADI. The ends lost 7 bases at V and 8 bases at J; junction bases unmatched: 8. There are 13 residues in the CDR3. The CDR3 DNA follows: TGCGCCAGCACCGAAAGAGGGACAGGGGAAGCTTTCTTT. This translates into CASTERGTGEAFF.

The rearrangement uses TRBV27 and TRBJ1-1; no firm D call. Between the trimmed V and J ends, which lost 5 bases and 7 bases, there was a span of 14 bases. Germline assignment: CDR1 MNHEY and CDR2 SMNVEV (reference sequence). The CDR3 has 13 amino acids. The CDR3 DNA follows: TGTGCCAGCAGTAAAGGGTTCTCTAGTGAAGCTTTCTTT. The encoded protein is CASSKGFSSEAFF.

Turning to this clonotype: The germline gene is not matched at one end of the junction; a read error may be the cause. The chain employs TRBV6-2 or TRBV6-3 and TRBJ2-1; 9 bases match TRBD2. This CDR3 region has 16 residues. CDR1 MNHEY and CDR2 SVGEGT come from the germline V gene. This chain's CDR3 is CASTYPAGGTYNEQFF. Written as DNA, the CDR3 is TGTGCCAGCACTTACCCAGCGGGGGGAACCTACAATGAGCAGTTCTTC.

This clonotype was seen only once. An end of the junction differs from the germline gene, which may be a read error. The J gene is TRBJ1-6, the V gene TRBV11-2; D is ambiguous. CDR3 size: 14 residues. The germline CDR1 and CDR2 sequences are SGHAT and FQNNGV. The DNA for the CDR3 is TGTGCCAGCAGCCCCTTGACAAATAACTCACCCCTCCACTTT. It translates to CASSPLTNNSPLHF.

In its sample, this clonotype was seen once. The genes are TRBV6-5 and TRBJ2-6; tentatively, D is TRBD1 or TRBD2 (6 bases each). Germline loops: CDR1 MNHEY, CDR2 SVGAGI. The V end lost 5 bases, the J end lost 2 bases, and 19 bases lay between the germline ends. The CDR3 runs to 18 residues. The CDR3 region has the DNA TGTGCCAGCAGTGACCCCCTTACAGGGAGGCCTGGGGCCAACGTCCTGACTTTC. This sequence encodes CASSDPLTGRPGANVLTF.

The chain is built from TRBV13 and TRBJ2-7; D may be TRBD1 or TRBD2 (6 bases each). CDR1 and CDR2 from the germline V gene are PRHDT and FYEKMQ (reference sequence). This CDR3 region has 14 residues. Trimming took 5 bases from V and 7 from J, leaving 18 bases between them. The CDR3 spells CASSAGHAVGEQYF. The CDR3 DNA follows: TGTGCCAGCAGCGCGGGACACGCGGTTGGAGAGCAGTACTTC.

This clonotype was counted between two and nine times. The V and J genes are TRBV4-1 and TRBJ1-5, with 7 bases matching TRBD1. V dropped 6 bases and J dropped 7; count of bases not matched to a gene: 9. CDR1 and CDR2 (germline): MGHRA, YSYEKL. CDR3 length: 14 residues. The CDR3 coding sequence is TGCGCCAGCAGTTCGGACAGGAGGGGACAGCCCCAGCATTTT. Translation gives CASSSDRRGQPQHF.

On this clonotype itself: One junction end does not reproduce the germline sequence, and a read error may be involved. The V and J genes are TRBV19 and TRBJ2-5; 10 bases are shared with TRBD1. Looked up from germline, CDR1 is LNHDA and CDR2 is SQIVND (reference sequence). There are 11 residues in the CDR3. In DNA, the CDR3 is TGTGCCAGTAAAGGACAGGGGGTCAAGAACTTC. It specifies CASKGQGVKNF.

Only a few counts were recorded for this clonotype. The J gene is TRBJ2-1, the V gene TRBV7-6; D is unclear. This CDR3 has 15 residues. CDR1 and CDR2 from the germline V gene are SGHVS and FNYEAQ. V lost 0 bases and J 2 bases, leaving 8 bases between the germline ends. The CDR3 spells CASSLAGQPYNEQFF. The CDR3 region has the DNA TGTGCCAGCAGCTTAGCGGGTCAGCCCTACAATGAGCAGTTCTTC.

The rearrangement links TRBV29-1 to TRBJ2-5; 7 bases map to TRBD1. This CDR3 has 12 amino acids. After removal of 7 bases from V and 1 base from J, the junction contained 3 bases not matched to a gene. CDR1 is SQVTM and CDR2 is ANQGSEA in the germline V gene. Here the CDR3 DNA reads TGCAGCGAAAGGACAGGCCAAGAGACCCAGTACTTC. Protein product: CSERTGQETQYF.

The DNA for the CDR3 is TGTGCCAGCAGCCCTACGACAGGCACCGGGTGGGATACGCAGTATTTT. It codes for CASSPTTGTGWDTQYF. The chain carries TRBV11-3 and TRBJ2-3, with a weak D call TRBD1 (6 bases). The V end lost 5 bases, the J end lost 6 bases, and 21 bases lay between the germline ends. This CDR3 has 16 amino acids. CDR1 is SGHNT and CDR2 is YENEEA in the germline V gene. The whole variable domain, remainder taken from reference TRBV11-3 and TRBJ2-3, is EAGVVQSPRYKIIEKKQPVAFWCNPISGHNTLYWYLQNLGQGPELLIRYENEEAVDDSQLPKDRFSAERLKGVDSTLKIQPAELGDSAVYLCASSPTTGTGWDTQYFGPGTRLTVL.

V is TRBV2 and J is TRBJ1-6; a possible D gene is TRBD1 (6 bases). Germline V gene sequence: CDR1 SNHLY, CDR2 FYNNEI. Deletions cut 6 bases from V and 0 bases from J, with 15 bases between. The CDR3 totals 17 residues. This chain's CDR3 is CASSNRESSSYNSPLHF. As DNA, the CDR3 is TGTGCCAGCAGCAACAGGGAGTCGAGCTCCTATAATTCACCCCTCCACTTT.

The rearrangement uses TRBV25-1 and TRBJ1-1; TRBD1 is a possible D gene (6 bases). This CDR3 region has 13 residues. Trimming shortened V by 1 base and J by 12 bases, and 15 bases separated the two germline ends. Germline-derived CDR1 and CDR2 are MGHDK and SYGVNS. The CDR3: CASSESPGVSTFF. CDR3 in DNA: TGTGCCAGCAGTGAATCCCCAGGGGTGAGCACTTTCTTT.

The genes are TRBV6-6 and TRBJ1-1, with a weak D call TRBD1 (5 bases). This CDR3 spans 16 amino acids. Between the trimmed V and J ends, which lost 4 bases and 1 base, there was a span of 16 bases. The germline CDR1 and CDR2 sequences are MNHNY and SVGAGI (reference sequence). The CDR3 DNA sequence: TGTGCCAGCAGTTTACCCAGGGAGCCCCCGAACACTGAAGCTTTCTTT. It is translated as CASSLPREPPNTEAFF.